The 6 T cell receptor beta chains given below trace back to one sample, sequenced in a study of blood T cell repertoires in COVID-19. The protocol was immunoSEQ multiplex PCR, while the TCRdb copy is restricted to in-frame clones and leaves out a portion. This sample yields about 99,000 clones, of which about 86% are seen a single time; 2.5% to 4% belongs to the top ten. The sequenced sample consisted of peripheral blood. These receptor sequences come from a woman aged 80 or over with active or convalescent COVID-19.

For the CDR3, the DNA is TGTGCCAGCAGTGAAATATATAATTCACCCCTCCACTTT. It encodes CASSEIYNSPLHF. This chain connects TRBV6-1 to TRBJ1-6; no firm D call. V was clipped by 2 bases and J by 4 bases, with 3 bases between them. The CDR3 runs 13 residues. From germline, CDR1 is MNHNS and CDR2 SASEGT.

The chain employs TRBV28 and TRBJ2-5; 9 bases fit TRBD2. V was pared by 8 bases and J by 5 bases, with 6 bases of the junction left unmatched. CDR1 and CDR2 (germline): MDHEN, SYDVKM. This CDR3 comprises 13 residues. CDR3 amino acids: CASASGGLETQYF. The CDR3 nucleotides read TGTGCCAGCGCAAGCGGGGGGCTGGAGACCCAGTACTTC. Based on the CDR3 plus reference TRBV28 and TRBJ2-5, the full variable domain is DVKVTQSSRYLVKRTGEKVFLECVQDMDHENMFWYRQDPGLGLRLIYFSYDVKMKEKGDIPEGYSVSREKKERFSLILESASTNQTSMYLCASASGGLETQYFGPGTRLLVL.

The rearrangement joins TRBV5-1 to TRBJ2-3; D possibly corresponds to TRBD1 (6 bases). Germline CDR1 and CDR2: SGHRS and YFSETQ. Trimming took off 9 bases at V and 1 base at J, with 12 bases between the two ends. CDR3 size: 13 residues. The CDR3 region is CATRQVGTDTQYF. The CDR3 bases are TGCGCCACCCGACAGGTCGGCACAGATACGCAGTATTTT. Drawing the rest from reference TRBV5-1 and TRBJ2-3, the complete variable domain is KAGVTQTPRYLIKTRGQQVTLSCSPISGHRSVSWYQQTPGQGLQFLFEYFSETQRNKGNFPGRFSGRQFSNSRSEMNVSTLELGDSALYLCATRQVGTDTQYFGPGTRLTVL.

The CDR3 protein is CASSPGQGTYGYTF. As DNA, the CDR3 is TGTGCCAGCAGTCCGGGACAGGGGACCTATGGCTACACCTTC. The chain carries TRBV28 and TRBJ1-2; 10 bases map to TRBD1. This CDR3 is built from 14 residues. Germline-derived CDR1 and CDR2 are MDHEN and SYDVKM. V trimming: 5 bases; J trimming: 4 bases; junction bases outside the gene matches: 4.

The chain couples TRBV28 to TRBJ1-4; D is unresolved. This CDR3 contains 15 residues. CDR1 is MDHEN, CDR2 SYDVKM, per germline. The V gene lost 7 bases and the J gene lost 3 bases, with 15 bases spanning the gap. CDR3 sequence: CASKLRVQPNEKLFF. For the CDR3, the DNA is TGTGCCAGCAAGCTGAGGGTACAGCCTAATGAAAAACTGTTTTTT.

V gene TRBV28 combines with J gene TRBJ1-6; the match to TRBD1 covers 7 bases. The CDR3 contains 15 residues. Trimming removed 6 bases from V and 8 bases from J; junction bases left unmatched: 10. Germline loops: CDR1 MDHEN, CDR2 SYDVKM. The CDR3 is CASSISQGSDSPLHF. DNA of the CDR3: TGTGCCAGCAGCATATCACAGGGGAGTGATTCACCCCTCCACTTT.